Below are 23 T cell receptor beta chains sequenced from a single sample in a study of early T cells in non-severe SARS-CoV-2 infection. From the 5' RACE reads, TCRdb called clonotypes with MiXCR, one entry per CDR3 protein. The sample has 55,000 to 70,000 distinct CDR3 sequences, over 9.5% seen once; the top ten hold around 4.5%. Material: whole blood. These receptors were obtained from an adult who was a healthcare worker with PCR-confirmed SARS-CoV-2 infection or an uninfected control (not recorded which).

This clonotype has more than one count but fewer than ten. The chain has TRBV7-2 and TRBJ2-1, with D uncertain. CDR3 length: 12 amino acids. Germline CDR1 and CDR2: SGHTA and FQGNSA. V was pared by 3 bases and J by 15 bases, with 15 bases between. CDR3 sequence: CASSFSFTPGFF. The DNA for the CDR3 is TGTGCCAGCAGCTTTTCGTTCACACCCGGGTTCTTC.

The chain couples TRBV29-1 to TRBJ2-3; D gene unclear. CDR3 length equals 11 residues. CDR1 and CDR2 (germline): SQVTM, ANQGSEA. V was pared by 7 bases and J by 6 bases, with 11 bases between. The CDR3 coding sequence is TGCAGCGGGGGAATGTGGGATACGCAGTATTTT. Its translation is CSGGMWDTQYF.

This CDR3 reads CASSPEGTDYGYTF. The CDR3 DNA sequence: TGCGCCAGCAGCCCAGAAGGGACGGACTATGGCTACACCTTC. The gene calls are TRBV5-1 and TRBJ1-2, with a weak D call TRBD1 (5 bases). Germline loops: CDR1 SGHRS, CDR2 YFSETQ. The length of the CDR3 is 14 residues. The V end was cut by 4 bases, the J end by 3 bases, with 13 bases between.

The table lists this clonotype with many counts. This sequence joins TRBV20-1 and TRBJ2-1; 13 bases fit TRBD2. From germline, CDR1 is DFQATT and CDR2 SNEGSKA (reference sequence). This CDR3 is 14 amino acids long. The DNA of the CDR3 is TGCAGCGTAAGGGGACTAGCGGGGTACAATGAGCAGTTCTTC. Translating gives CSVRGLAGYNEQFF.

This clonotype occurred a few times. This chain joins TRBV9 and TRBJ2-1; D not certain. CDR1 is SGDLS and CDR2 is YYNGEE in the germline V gene. The CDR3 covers 12 residues. Trimming removed 0 bases from V and 10 bases from J, with 8 bases in between. DNA of the CDR3: TGTGCCAGCAGCGTAGCCCTGGAAGAGCAGTTCTTC. This codes for CASSVALEEQFF.

The rearrangement joins TRBV5-1 to TRBJ2-7, with D perhaps being TRBD1 or TRBD2 (5 bases each). The CDR3 extends over 15 amino acids. The V gene's germline CDR1 is SGHRS and CDR2 YFSETQ. V was cut by 0 bases and J by 2 bases, with 12 bases left in between. The CDR3 is CASSLAPGTTYEQYF. As DNA, the CDR3 is TGCGCCAGCAGCTTGGCGCCAGGGACGACCTACGAGCAGTACTTC.

This sequence joins TRBV29-1 and TRBJ2-3; 10 positions match TRBD1. Per the germline V gene, CDR1 is SQVTM and CDR2 is ANQGSEA. The CDR3 loop spans 13 amino acids. Trimming cost V 2 bases and J 7 bases; bases outside gene matches: 3. In DNA form, the CDR3 reads TGCAGCGTTGAATGGGACAGGGGATATACGCAGTATTTT. The encoded protein is CSVEWDRGYTQYF.

Ten or more counts support this clonotype. This rearrangement joins TRBV19 to TRBJ1-2; D is unclear. The germline V gene has CDR1 LNHDA and CDR2 SQIVND (reference sequence). The V end was cut by 8 bases, the J end by 0 bases, with 7 bases between. The CDR3 is 12 residues long. The CDR3 coding sequence is TGTGCCAGTGGCCCTGCTAACTATGGCTACACCTTC. Its translation: CASGPANYGYTF.

For the CDR3, the DNA is TGTGCCAGCAGCTTAGGGGGATATGAAGCTTTCTTT. This sequence encodes CASSLGGYEAFF. V is TRBV7-8 and J is TRBJ1-1, with D uncertain. Deletions cut 1 base from V and 7 bases from J, with 7 bases between. Germline V gene lookup returns CDR1 SGHVS and CDR2 FQNEAQ. The CDR3 runs to 12 residues.

Only a few counts were recorded for this clonotype. The chain uses TRBV7-9 and TRBJ1-1; D is uncertain. The CDR3 extends over 12 amino acids. V lost 5 bases, J lost 2 bases, and 6 bases lay in between. Germline CDR1 and CDR2: SEHNR and FQNEAQ (reference sequence). In nucleotides, the CDR3 is TGTGCCAGCAGCCAGGACAACACTGAAGCTTTCTTT. It yields the protein CASSQDNTEAFF.

The sample holds many counts of this clonotype. The J gene is TRBJ2-7, the V gene TRBV19; TRBD1 matches 8 bases. Germline V gives CDR1 LNHDA, CDR2 SQIVND (reference sequence). The CDR3 length is 14 residues. The V and J ends lost 5 bases and 1 base, in that order; junction bases with no gene match: 4. The CDR3 DNA reads as TGTGCCAGTAGTCCAGGGGGCTTTTCCTACGAGCAGTACTTC. This encodes CASSPGGFSYEQYF.

This clonotype was seen at least ten times. The genes are TRBV5-5 and TRBJ1-2, with D possibly being TRBD1 (5 bases). Germline V gene data show CDR1 as SGHKS and CDR2 as YYEKEE (reference sequence). Trimming cost V 1 base and J 1 base, with 17 bases left between them. There are 17 residues in the CDR3. The CDR3 coding sequence is TGTGCCAGCAGCTTGAGGGGCGAATCAGGGAATAACTATGGCTACACCTTC. This codes for CASSLRGESGNNYGYTF.

Here the CDR3 reads CSVDSSSYNEQFF. CDR3 nucleotide sequence: TGCAGCGTTGACTCGAGCTCCTACAATGAGCAGTTCTTC. The chain couples TRBV29-1 to TRBJ2-1, with D uncertain. V gave up 3 bases and J gave up 0 bases, with 6 bases separating them. The germline gives CDR1 SQVTM, CDR2 ANQGSEA. The CDR3 is 13 residues long.

The table lists this clonotype with many counts. This rearrangement joins TRBV3-1 to TRBJ2-6, with D uncertain. Germline V CDR1 and CDR2: LGHDT, YNNKEL (reference sequence). The CDR3 contains 14 residues. Trimming shortened V by 3 bases and J by 6 bases, and 9 bases separated the two germline ends. As DNA, the CDR3 is TGTGCCAGCAGCCACGCCCACGAGGCCAACGTCCTGACTTTC. Residues: CASSHAHEANVLTF.

This clonotype was recorded at least ten times. J is TRBJ1-1 and V is TRBV29-1; D might be TRBD1 (5 bases). Deletions cut 4 bases from V and 6 bases from J, with 12 bases between. The CDR3 totals 12 residues. Germline V gives CDR1 SQVTM, CDR2 ANQGSEA. The chain's CDR3 is CSVGRGVPEAFF. The CDR3, as DNA: TGCAGCGTTGGAAGAGGGGTCCCTGAAGCTTTCTTT.

This clonotype appeared a few times. V usage is TRBV11-2 and J usage is TRBJ2-7, with 9 positions matching TRBD2. There are 15 residues in the CDR3. CDR1 and CDR2 from the germline V gene are SGHAT and FQNNGV. J gave up 0 bases and V 6 bases, and 6 bases lay outside the gene matches. The CDR3 protein is CASRSTSGRSYEQYF. Written as DNA, the CDR3 is TGTGCCAGCAGATCCACTAGCGGGCGCTCCTACGAGCAGTACTTC.

Ten or more counts support this clonotype. The genes are TRBV11-2 and TRBJ2-1; 7 bases fit TRBD2. V lost 7 bases to trimming and J lost 3 bases; unmatched junction nucleotides: 12. The CDR3 is 16 residues long. Germline values: CDR1 SGHAT, CDR2 FQNNGV. The DNA of the CDR3 is TGTGCCAGCACCCCGAGTGGTGCTAGCGGCTACAATGAGCAGTTCTTC. The encoded protein is CASTPSGASGYNEQFF.

There are many counts of this clonotype. This chain connects TRBV30 to TRBJ2-5; D not resolved. The CDR3 has 12 residues. Germline lookup yields CDR1 GTSNPN and CDR2 SVGIG (reference sequence). The V end was cut by 0 bases, the J end by 5 bases, with 7 bases between. CDR3 sequence reads: CAWSVQMETQYF. CDR3 nucleotide sequence: TGTGCCTGGAGTGTGCAGATGGAGACCCAGTACTTC.

There are a few counts of this clonotype. The chain employs TRBV29-1 and TRBJ2-3, with 7 bases identical to TRBD1. V trimming: 2 bases; J trimming: 11 bases; junction bases outside the gene matches: 4. This CDR3 is 11 amino acids long. From germline, CDR1 is SQVTM and CDR2 ANQGSEA. The CDR3 nucleotides read TGCAGCGTTGAACTACAGGGGAAGCAGTATTTT. Amino acid sequence: CSVELQGKQYF.

In this sample, this clonotype turned up many times. The genes are TRBV9 and TRBJ2-1; 10 nucleotides align to TRBD2. CDR1 and CDR2 (germline): SGDLS, YYNGEE. This CDR3 has 18 residues. V was clipped by 0 bases and J by 2 bases; unmatched bases: 8. The DNA for the CDR3 is TGTGCCAGCAGCGTAGGGGCTAGCGGGAGCCCCCCCTACAATGAGCAGTTCTTC. This translates into CASSVGASGSPPYNEQFF.

This clonotype was recorded many times. The chain carries TRBV27 and TRBJ2-2, with no clear D. The CDR3 loop spans 11 amino acids. The germline V gene encodes CDR1 MNHEY and CDR2 SMNVEV (reference sequence). Trimming shortened V by 6 bases and J by 7 bases, and 6 bases separated the two germline ends. The CDR3 protein is CASSRYGELFF. DNA for the CDR3: TGTGCCAGCAGCCGATACGGGGAGCTGTTTTTT.

This clonotype was counted between two and nine times. The CDR3 region has the DNA TGTGCCAGCAGTCGGACAGGGGAAAACATTCAGTACTTC. Its translation: CASSRTGENIQYF. This chain links TRBV2 with TRBJ2-4, with 9 bases matching TRBD1. This CDR3 comprises 13 residues. The germline gives CDR1 SNHLY, CDR2 FYNNEI. Unmatched junction bases numbered 1, after V lost 5 bases and J lost 5 bases. The full variable domain, its missing parts supplied by reference TRBV2 and TRBJ2-4, is EPEVTQTPSHQVTQMGQEVILRCVPISNHLYFYWYRQILGQKVEFLVSFYNNEISEKSEIFDDQFSVERPDGSNFTLKIRSTKLEDSAMYFCASSRTGENIQYFGAGTRLSVL.

The rearrangement uses TRBV7-8 and TRBJ1-4, with D unclear. Germline V gene data show CDR1 as SGHVS and CDR2 as FQNEAQ. With 1 base removed from V and 9 bases from J, the gap between germline ends came to 18 bases. This CDR3 is built from 16 residues. CDR3 amino acids: CASSLVRAVRGKKLFF. The CDR3, as DNA: TGTGCCAGCAGCTTAGTGAGGGCAGTCAGAGGTAAAAAACTGTTTTTT. The full variable domain, rest sourced from reference TRBV7-8 and TRBJ1-4, is GAGVSQSPRYKVAKRGQDVALRCDPISGHVSLFWYQQALGQGPEFLTYFQNEAQLDKSGLPSDRFFAERPEGSVSTLKIQRTQQEDSAVYLCASSLVRAVRGKKLFFGSGTQLSVL.